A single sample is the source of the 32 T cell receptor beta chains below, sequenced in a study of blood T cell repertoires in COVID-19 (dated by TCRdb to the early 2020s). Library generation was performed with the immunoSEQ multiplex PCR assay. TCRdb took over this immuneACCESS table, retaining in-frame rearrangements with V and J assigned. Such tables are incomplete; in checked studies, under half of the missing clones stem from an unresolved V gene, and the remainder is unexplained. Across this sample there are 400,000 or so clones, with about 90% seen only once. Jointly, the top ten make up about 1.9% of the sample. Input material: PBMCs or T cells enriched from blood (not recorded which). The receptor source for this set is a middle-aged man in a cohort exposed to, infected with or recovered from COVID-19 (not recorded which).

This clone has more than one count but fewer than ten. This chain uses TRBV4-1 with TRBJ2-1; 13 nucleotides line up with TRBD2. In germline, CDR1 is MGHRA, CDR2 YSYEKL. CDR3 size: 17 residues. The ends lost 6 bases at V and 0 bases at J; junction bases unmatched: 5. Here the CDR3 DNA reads TGCGCCAGCAGAGGACTAGCGGGAGTGATCTCCTACAATGAGCAGTTCTTC. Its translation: CASRGLAGVISYNEQFF.

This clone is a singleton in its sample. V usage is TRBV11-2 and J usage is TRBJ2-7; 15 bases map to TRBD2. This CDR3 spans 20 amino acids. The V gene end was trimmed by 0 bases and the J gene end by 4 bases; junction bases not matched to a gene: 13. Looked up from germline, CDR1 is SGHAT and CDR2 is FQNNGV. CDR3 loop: CASSLDSVTWTSGRGYEQYF. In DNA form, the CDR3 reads TGTGCCAGCAGCTTAGACTCGGTGACCTGGACTAGCGGGAGGGGATACGAGCAGTACTTC.

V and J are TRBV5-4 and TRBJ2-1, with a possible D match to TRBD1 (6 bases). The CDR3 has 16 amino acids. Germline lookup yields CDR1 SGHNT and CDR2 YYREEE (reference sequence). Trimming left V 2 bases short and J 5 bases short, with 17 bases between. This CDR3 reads CASSLGSGGPNNEQFF. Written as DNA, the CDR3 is TGTGCCAGCAGCTTAGGGTCTGGGGGCCCCAACAATGAGCAGTTCTTC.

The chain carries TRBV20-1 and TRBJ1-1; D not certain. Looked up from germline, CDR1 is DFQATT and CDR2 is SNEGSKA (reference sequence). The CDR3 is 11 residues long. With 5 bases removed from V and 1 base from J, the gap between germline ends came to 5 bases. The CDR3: CSAFKNTEAFF. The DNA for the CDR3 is TGCAGTGCTTTCAAGAACACTGAAGCTTTCTTT.

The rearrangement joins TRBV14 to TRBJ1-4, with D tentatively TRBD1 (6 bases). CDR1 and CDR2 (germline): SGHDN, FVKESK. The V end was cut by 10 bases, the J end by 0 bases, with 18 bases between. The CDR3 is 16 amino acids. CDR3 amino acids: CAITTGREATNEKLFF. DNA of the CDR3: TGTGCCATTACAACAGGGCGTGAGGCAACTAATGAAAAACTGTTTTTT.

The CDR3: CASTSASTDTQYF. The DNA for the CDR3 is TGTGCCAGCACCAGCGCTAGCACAGATACGCAGTATTTT. The chain carries TRBV27 and TRBJ2-3; the D is unclear. Trimming pared 7 bases from V and 0 bases from J, leaving 8 bases between. Germline V CDR1 and CDR2: MNHEY, SMNVEV (reference sequence). The CDR3 loop spans 13 amino acids.

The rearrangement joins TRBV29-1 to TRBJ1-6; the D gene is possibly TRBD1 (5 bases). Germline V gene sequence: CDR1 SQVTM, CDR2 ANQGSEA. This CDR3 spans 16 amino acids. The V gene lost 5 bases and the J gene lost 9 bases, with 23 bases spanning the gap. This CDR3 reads CSVKGKGARSGSPLHF. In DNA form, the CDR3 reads TGCAGCGTTAAAGGAAAAGGGGCCAGGAGTGGTTCACCCCTCCACTTT.

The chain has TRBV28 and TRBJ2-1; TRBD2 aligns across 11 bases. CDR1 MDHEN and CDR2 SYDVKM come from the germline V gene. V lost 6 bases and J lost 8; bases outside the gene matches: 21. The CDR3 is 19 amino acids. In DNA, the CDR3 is TGTGCCAGCAGCCCCGTCCTAGCGGGAGGTCCCACACGACGCGATGAGCAGTTCTTC. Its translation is CASSPVLAGGPTRRDEQFF.

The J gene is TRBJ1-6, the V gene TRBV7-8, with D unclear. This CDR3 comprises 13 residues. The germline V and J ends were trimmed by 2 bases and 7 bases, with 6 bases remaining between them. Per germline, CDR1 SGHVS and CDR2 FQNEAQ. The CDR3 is CASSLFENSPLHF. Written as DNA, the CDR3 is TGTGCCAGCAGCTTATTCGAGAATTCACCCCTCCACTTT.

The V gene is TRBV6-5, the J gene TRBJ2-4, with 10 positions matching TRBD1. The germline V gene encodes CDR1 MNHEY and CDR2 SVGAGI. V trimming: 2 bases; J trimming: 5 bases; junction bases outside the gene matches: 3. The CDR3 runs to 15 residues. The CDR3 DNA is TGTGCCAGCAGTTACGCTGGGACAGGGGAAAACATTCAGTACTTC. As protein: CASSYAGTGENIQYF.

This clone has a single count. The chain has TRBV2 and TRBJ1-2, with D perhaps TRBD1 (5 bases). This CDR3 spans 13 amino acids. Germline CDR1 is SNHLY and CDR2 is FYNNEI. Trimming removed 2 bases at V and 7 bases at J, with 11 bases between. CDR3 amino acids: CASSEPRVGGYTF. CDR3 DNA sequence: TGTGCCAGCAGTGAACCCAGGGTCGGTGGCTACACCTTC.

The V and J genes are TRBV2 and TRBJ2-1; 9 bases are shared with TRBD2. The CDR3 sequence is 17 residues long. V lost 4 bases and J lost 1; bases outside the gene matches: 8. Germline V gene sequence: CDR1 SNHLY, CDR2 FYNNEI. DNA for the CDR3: TGTGCCAGCAGTGCAACTAGCGGGCGCGGATCCTACAATGAGCAGTTCTTC. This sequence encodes CASSATSGRGSYNEQFF.

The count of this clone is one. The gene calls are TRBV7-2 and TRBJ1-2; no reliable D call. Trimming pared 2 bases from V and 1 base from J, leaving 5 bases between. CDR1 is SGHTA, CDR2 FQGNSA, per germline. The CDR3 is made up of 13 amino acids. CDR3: CASSLTDNYGYTF. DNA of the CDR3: TGTGCCAGCAGCTTAACAGATAACTATGGCTACACCTTC.

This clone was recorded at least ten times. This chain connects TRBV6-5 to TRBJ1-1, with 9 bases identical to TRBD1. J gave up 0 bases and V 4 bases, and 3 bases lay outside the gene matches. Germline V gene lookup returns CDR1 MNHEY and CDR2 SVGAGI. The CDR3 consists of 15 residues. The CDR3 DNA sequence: TGTGCCAGCAGTTGGACAGGGGTGGTGAACACTGAAGCTTTCTTT. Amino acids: CASSWTGVVNTEAFF.

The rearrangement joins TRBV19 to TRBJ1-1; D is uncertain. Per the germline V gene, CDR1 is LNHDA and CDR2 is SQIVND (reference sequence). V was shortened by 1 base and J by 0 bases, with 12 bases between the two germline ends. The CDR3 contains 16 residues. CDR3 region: CASSIALGLMNTEAFF. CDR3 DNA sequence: TGTGCCAGTAGTATAGCCCTAGGTTTGATGAACACTGAAGCTTTCTTT.

CDR3: CASSWGQPDTQYF. The CDR3 nucleotides read TGTGCCAGCAGCTGGGGACAGCCAGATACGCAGTATTTT. This sequence joins TRBV7-9 and TRBJ2-3; 7 nucleotides align to TRBD1. The CDR3 loop spans 13 amino acids. Germline assignment: CDR1 SEHNR and CDR2 FQNEAQ (reference sequence). Trimming cost V 4 bases and J 4 bases; bases outside gene matches: 2. Full variable domain (outside the CDR3, taken from reference TRBV7-9 and TRBJ2-3): DTGVSQNPRHKITKRGQNVTFRCDPISEHNRLYWYRQTLGQGPEFLTYFQNEAQLEKSRLLSDRFSAERPKGSFSTLEIQRTEQGDSAMYLCASSWGQPDTQYFGPGTRLTVL.

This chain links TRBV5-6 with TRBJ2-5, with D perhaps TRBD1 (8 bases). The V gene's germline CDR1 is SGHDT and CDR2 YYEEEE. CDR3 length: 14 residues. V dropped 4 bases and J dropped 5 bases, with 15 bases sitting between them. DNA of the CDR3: TGTGCCAGCAGCAAACCACAGGGGGGGGAGACCCAGTACTTC. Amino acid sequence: CASSKPQGGETQYF. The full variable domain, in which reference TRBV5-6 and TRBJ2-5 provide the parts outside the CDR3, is DAGVTQSPTHLIKTRGQQVTLRCSPKSGHDTVSWYQQALGQGPQFIFQYYEEEERQRGNFPDRFSGHQFPNYSSELNVNALLLGDSALYLCASSKPQGGETQYFGPGTRLLVL.

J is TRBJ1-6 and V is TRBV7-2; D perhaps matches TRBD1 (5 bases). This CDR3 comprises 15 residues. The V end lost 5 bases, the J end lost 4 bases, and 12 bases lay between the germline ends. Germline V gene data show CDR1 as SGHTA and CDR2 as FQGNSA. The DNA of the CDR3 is TGTGCCAGCAGCGAACGTGCAGGGTATAATTCACCCCTCCACTTT. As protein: CASSERAGYNSPLHF. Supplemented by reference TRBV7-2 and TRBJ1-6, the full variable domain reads GAGVSQSPSNKVTEKGKDVELRCDPISGHTALYWYRQSLGQGLEFLIYFQGNSAPDKSGLPSDRFSAERTGGSVSTLTIQRTQQEDSAVYLCASSERAGYNSPLHFGNGTRLTVT.

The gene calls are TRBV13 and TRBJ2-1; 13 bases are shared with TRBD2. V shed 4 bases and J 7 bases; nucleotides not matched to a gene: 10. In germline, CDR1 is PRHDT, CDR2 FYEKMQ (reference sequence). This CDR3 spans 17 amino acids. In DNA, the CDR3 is TGTGCCAGCAGCTCCCCCTCCACTAGCGGGAGGGGTAATGAGCAGTTCTTC. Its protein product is CASSSPSTSGRGNEQFF.

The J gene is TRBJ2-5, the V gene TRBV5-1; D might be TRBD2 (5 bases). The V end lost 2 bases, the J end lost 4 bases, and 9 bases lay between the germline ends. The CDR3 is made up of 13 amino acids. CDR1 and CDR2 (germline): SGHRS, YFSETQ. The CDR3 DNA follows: TGCGCCAGCAGCTTACTAGGTCTAGAGACCCAGTACTTC. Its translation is CASSLLGLETQYF.

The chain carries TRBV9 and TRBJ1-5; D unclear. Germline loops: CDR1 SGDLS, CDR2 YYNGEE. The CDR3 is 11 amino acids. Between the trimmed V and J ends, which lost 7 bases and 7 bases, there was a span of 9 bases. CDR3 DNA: TGTGCCAGCGGCGGAGGGCAGCCCCAGCATTTT. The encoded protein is CASGGGQPQHF.

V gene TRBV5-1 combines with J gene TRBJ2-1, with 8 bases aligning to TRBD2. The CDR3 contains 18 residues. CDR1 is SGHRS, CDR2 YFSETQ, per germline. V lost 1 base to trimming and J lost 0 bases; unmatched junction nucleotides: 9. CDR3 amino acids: CASSLLSSGRSSYNEQFF. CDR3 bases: TGCGCCAGCAGCTTGTTGTCTAGCGGGCGAAGCTCCTACAATGAGCAGTTCTTC.

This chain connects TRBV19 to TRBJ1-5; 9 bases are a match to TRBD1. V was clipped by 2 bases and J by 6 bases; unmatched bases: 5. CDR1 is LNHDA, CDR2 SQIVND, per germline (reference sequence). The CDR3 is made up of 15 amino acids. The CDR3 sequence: CASSISGQGSQPQHF. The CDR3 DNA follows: TGTGCCAGTAGTATATCCGGACAGGGGAGTCAGCCCCAGCATTTT.

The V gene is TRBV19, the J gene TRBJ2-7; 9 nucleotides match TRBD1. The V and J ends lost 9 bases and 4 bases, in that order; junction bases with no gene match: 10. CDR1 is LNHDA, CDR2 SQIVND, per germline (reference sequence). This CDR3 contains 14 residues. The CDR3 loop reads CASAKQGASYEQYF. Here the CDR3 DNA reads TGTGCCAGCGCGAAACAGGGGGCTTCATACGAGCAGTACTTC.

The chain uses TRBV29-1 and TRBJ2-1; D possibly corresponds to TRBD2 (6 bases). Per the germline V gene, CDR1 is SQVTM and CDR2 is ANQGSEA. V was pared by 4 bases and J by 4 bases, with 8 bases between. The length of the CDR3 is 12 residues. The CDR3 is CSVGGTYNEQFF. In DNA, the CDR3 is TGCAGCGTTGGAGGGACTTACAATGAGCAGTTCTTC.

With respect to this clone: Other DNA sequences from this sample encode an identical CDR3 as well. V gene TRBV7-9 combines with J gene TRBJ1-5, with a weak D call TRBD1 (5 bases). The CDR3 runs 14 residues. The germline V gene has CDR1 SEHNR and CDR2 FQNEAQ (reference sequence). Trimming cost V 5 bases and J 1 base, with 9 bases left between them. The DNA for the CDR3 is TGTGCCAGCAGCCCCCGGGGGAGCAATCAGCCCCAGCATTTT. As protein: CASSPRGSNQPQHF. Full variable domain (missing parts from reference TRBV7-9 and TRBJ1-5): DTGVSQNPRHKITKRGQNVTFRCDPISEHNRLYWYRQTLGQGPEFLTYFQNEAQLEKSRLLSDRFSAERPKGSFSTLEIQRTEQGDSAMYLCASSPRGSNQPQHFGDGTRLSIL.

CDR3 sequence (DNA): TGTGCCAGCAGTCCCGGGACAGGGGATGACACTGAAGCTTTCTTT. The encoded protein is CASSPGTGDDTEAFF. The chain employs TRBV5-8 and TRBJ1-1, with TRBD1 matching over 10 bases. Germline V gene lookup returns CDR1 SGHTS and CDR2 YDEGEE. This CDR3 has 15 residues. The V gene end was trimmed by 5 bases and the J gene end by 3 bases; junction bases not matched to a gene: 7.

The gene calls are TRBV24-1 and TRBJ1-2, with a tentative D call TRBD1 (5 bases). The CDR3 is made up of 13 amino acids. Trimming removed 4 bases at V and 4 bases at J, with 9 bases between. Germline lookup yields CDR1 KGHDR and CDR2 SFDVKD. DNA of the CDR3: TGTGCCACCAGTGACAGGGCCTTCTATGGCTACACCTTC. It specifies CATSDRAFYGYTF.

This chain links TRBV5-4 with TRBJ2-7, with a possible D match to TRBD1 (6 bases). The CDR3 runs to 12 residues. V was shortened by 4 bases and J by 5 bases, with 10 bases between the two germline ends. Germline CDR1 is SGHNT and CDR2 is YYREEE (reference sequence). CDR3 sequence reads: CASSTGQNEQYF. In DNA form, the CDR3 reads TGTGCCAGCAGCACCGGACAGAACGAGCAGTACTTC.

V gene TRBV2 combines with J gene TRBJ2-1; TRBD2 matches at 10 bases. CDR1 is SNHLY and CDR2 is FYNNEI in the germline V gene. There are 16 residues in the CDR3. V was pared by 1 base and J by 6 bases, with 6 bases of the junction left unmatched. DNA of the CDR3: TGTGCCAGCAGTGAAGGCAAGGGACTAGCGCTCAATGAGCAGTTCTTC. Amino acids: CASSEGKGLALNEQFF.

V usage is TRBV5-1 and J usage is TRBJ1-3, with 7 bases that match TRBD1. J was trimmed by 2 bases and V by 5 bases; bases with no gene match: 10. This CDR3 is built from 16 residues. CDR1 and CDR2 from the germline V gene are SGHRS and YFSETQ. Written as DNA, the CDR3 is TGCGCCAGCAGTTCAACACCGGGACAGACTGGAAACACCATATATTTT. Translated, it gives CASSSTPGQTGNTIYF.

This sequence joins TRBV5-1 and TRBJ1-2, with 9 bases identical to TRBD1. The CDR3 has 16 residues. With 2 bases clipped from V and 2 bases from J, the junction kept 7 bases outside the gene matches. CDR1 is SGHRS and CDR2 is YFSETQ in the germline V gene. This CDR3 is CASSLRQGGINYGYTF. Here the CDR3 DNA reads TGCGCCAGCAGCTTACGACAGGGGGGGATAAACTATGGCTACACCTTC.